This T cell receptor beta chain stems from a study of cytomegalovirus exposure and HLA in healthy donors. The CDR3 length is 18 residues. Per germline, CDR1 MDHEN and CDR2 SYDVKM. The junction had 7 bases not matched to a gene; V was cut back by 3 bases and J by 0 bases. The PCR employed 60 Vbeta primers together with 13 Jbeta primers. The assay was immunoSEQ multiplex PCR, and TCRdb's table has in-frame clones only and misses some. The table has more than 130,000 clones, approximately 80% seen once. The TCR was taken from a woman between 50 and 59 years old in good health and CMV-seronegative. The chain employs TRBV28 and TRBJ2-1, with 11 bases that match TRBD2. Input material: PBMCs. The CDR3 here is CASSLLAGGGSSYNEQFF. In DNA form, the CDR3 reads TGTGCCAGCAGTTTGTTAGCGGGGGGGGGTAGCTCCTACAATGAGCAGTTCTTC.